A single sample is the source of the 8 T cell receptor beta chains below, sequenced in a study of blood T cell repertoires in COVID-19. Assay: immunoSEQ multiplex PCR; the TCRdb copy retains only in-frame clones and omits some. The sample lists 9,500 to 12,000 clones, 80% to 90% occurring once. The sequenced sample was peripheral blood. The source of these receptors is a human donor in a cohort sampled during active COVID-19.

This chain joins TRBV5-1 and TRBJ1-1, with 8 positions matching TRBD1. Germline V gives CDR1 SGHRS, CDR2 YFSETQ. Losses at the gene ends were 3 bases for V and 4 bases for J; bases not matched to a gene: 2. This CDR3 is 13 amino acids long. CDR3 DNA sequence: TGCGCCAGCAGCTCAACAGGGGGCACTGAAGCTTTCTTT. It is translated as CASSSTGGTEAFF. Based on the CDR3 plus reference TRBV5-1 and TRBJ1-1, the full variable domain is KAGVTQTPRYLIKTRGQQVTLSCSPISGHRSVSWYQQTPGQGLQFLFEYFSETQRNKGNFPGRFSGRQFSNSRSEMNVSTLELGDSALYLCASSSTGGTEAFFGQGTRLTVV.

The J gene is TRBJ2-5, the V gene TRBV9, with 10 bases identical to TRBD2. CDR3 size: 15 residues. Per the germline V gene, CDR1 is SGDLS and CDR2 is YYNGEE. With 2 bases clipped from V and 4 bases from J, the junction kept 5 bases outside the gene matches. The CDR3 reads CASSVLAGGLETQYF. For the CDR3, the DNA is TGTGCCAGCAGCGTTTTAGCGGGGGGTCTAGAGACCCAGTACTTC.

This chain uses TRBV12-1 with TRBJ2-1; TRBD2 is taken as the D call from the table, unchecked against the DNA. TRBV12-1 is an annotated pseudogene. This CDR3 spans 18 amino acids. CDR3 region: CASSFHPSPPRSYNEQFF. The DNA of the CDR3 is TGTGCCAGCAGCTTCCACCCTAGCCCGCCAAGGTCCTACAATGAGCAGTTCTTC.

The chain has TRBV27 and TRBJ2-5, with D possibly being TRBD2 (6 bases). Trimming stripped 6 bases from V and 0 bases from J, with 20 bases between. Per germline, CDR1 MNHEY and CDR2 SMNVEV (reference sequence). CDR3 length: 17 amino acids. The CDR3 coding sequence is TGTGCCAGCAGCCACCGCCCGGCGGGGTGGTACCAAGAGACCCAGTACTTC. It specifies CASSHRPAGWYQETQYF.

The V gene is TRBV6-5, the J gene TRBJ2-2; possibly TRBD2 for D (6 bases). The germline V and J ends were trimmed by 7 bases and 2 bases, with 11 bases remaining between them. The V gene's germline CDR1 is MNHEY and CDR2 SVGAGI. This CDR3 comprises 14 residues. In DNA form, the CDR3 reads TGTGCCAGCAAACTAGCCTCAAACACCGGGGAGCTGTTTTTT. Translating gives CASKLASNTGELFF.

This clone was counted only a few times. CDR3 region: CASSSGQGKTF. The DNA of the CDR3 is TGTGCCAGCTCCTCTGGACAGGGCAAGACCTTC. The V gene is TRBV25-1, the J gene TRBJ1-2, with 8 bases identical to TRBD1. CDR1 is MGHDK, CDR2 SYGVNS, per germline. This CDR3 spans 11 amino acids. The trim removed 8 bases at V and 14 bases at J, leaving 10 bases unmatched.

This chain connects TRBV30 to TRBJ1-2; D call uncertain. V lost 3 bases and J lost 7, with 12 bases in between. Germline assignment: CDR1 GTSNPN and CDR2 SVGIG (reference sequence). The CDR3 contains 12 residues. The CDR3: CAWSLSPGGYTF. As DNA, the CDR3 is TGTGCCTGGAGCTTGTCACCAGGTGGCTACACCTTC.

This chain connects TRBV28 to TRBJ1-6; a weak D match, TRBD1 (5 bases). Germline CDR1 reads MDHEN; CDR2 reads SYDVKM. The CDR3 spans 14 residues. The ends were cut back, 5 bases at V and 7 bases at J, with 12 bases in the middle. The chain's CDR3 is CASSPRGNNSPLHF. CDR3 nucleotide sequence: TGTGCCAGCAGTCCGCGGGGGAACAATTCACCCCTCCACTTT. The variable domain in full, completed from reference TRBV28 and TRBJ1-6, reads DVKVTQSSRYLVKRTGEKVFLECVQDMDHENMFWYRQDPGLGLRLIYFSYDVKMKEKGDIPEGYSVSREKKERFSLILESASTNQTSMYLCASSPRGNNSPLHFGNGTRLTVT.